This passage covers 21 T cell receptor beta chains from one sample sequenced in a study of OX40 agonist ivuxolimab in advanced cancers. The assay was immunoSEQ multiplex PCR, and TCRdb's table has in-frame clones only and misses some. The sample has roughly 93,000 clones; about 89% are singletons. This specimen consisted of CD4+ or CD8+ T cells sorted from blood, obtained in a trial of the OX40 agonist ivuxolimab. Receptor source: an adult with an advanced solid tumor such as melanoma, head and neck, liver or kidney cancer.

The chain's CDR3 is CAISQAGGTDTQYF. The CDR3 DNA sequence: TGTGCCATCAGTCAAGCGGGAGGGACAGATACGCAGTATTTT. V and J are TRBV10-3 and TRBJ2-3; 10 positions match TRBD2. The V and J ends lost 5 bases and 3 bases, in that order; junction bases with no gene match: 2. The CDR3 has 14 amino acids. Germline CDR1 reads ENHRY; CDR2 reads SYGVKD.

The chain joins TRBV6-5 to TRBJ1-1, with TRBD1 matching 7 bases. Germline V gene sequence: CDR1 MNHEY, CDR2 SVGAGI. The V and J ends lost 8 bases and 0 bases, in that order; junction bases with no gene match: 6. The CDR3 is 14 residues long. The CDR3 sequence is CASQQGPMNTEAFF. CDR3 coding DNA: TGTGCCAGCCAACAGGGGCCGATGAACACTGAAGCTTTCTTT.

The chain links TRBV7-2 to TRBJ2-2; TRBD2 aligns across 12 bases. With V trimmed by 1 base and J by 6 bases, 3 bases remained unmatched. The length of the CDR3 is 16 residues. CDR1 and CDR2 from the germline V gene are SGHTA and FQGNSA. DNA of the CDR3: TGTGCCAGCAGCTTAGAGGCTAGCGGGAGGGCCGGGGAGCTGTTTTTT. This gives the protein CASSLEASGRAGELFF.

This sequence joins TRBV5-1 and TRBJ2-3; weak D call: TRBD1 (6 bases). This CDR3 spans 15 amino acids. CDR1 and CDR2 (germline): SGHRS, YFSETQ. V lost 5 bases and J lost 2, with 15 bases in between. DNA of the CDR3: TGCGCCAGCAGTCCGCAGGGGCAAGTCACAGATACGCAGTATTTT. It yields the protein CASSPQGQVTDTQYF.

The chain links TRBV5-4 to TRBJ1-4, with D maybe TRBD1 (6 bases). Germline loops: CDR1 SGHNT, CDR2 YYREEE (reference sequence). The V end was cut by 3 bases, the J end by 7 bases, with 10 bases between. This CDR3 region has 13 residues. CDR3 in amino acids: CASSWGQGEKLFF. As DNA, the CDR3 is TGTGCCAGCAGCTGGGGGCAGGGTGAAAAACTGTTTTTT.

This chain joins TRBV2 and TRBJ2-5; 10 bases are shared with TRBD1. The ends lost 6 bases at V and 4 bases at J; junction bases unmatched: 2. Per germline, CDR1 SNHLY and CDR2 FYNNEI. The CDR3 length is 13 residues. The CDR3: CASRRTGGETQYF. In DNA form, the CDR3 reads TGTGCCAGCAGGAGGACAGGGGGAGAGACCCAGTACTTC.

This chain uses TRBV5-6 with TRBJ1-2; 9 bases agree with TRBD1. Trimming removed 5 bases from V and 6 bases from J; junction bases left unmatched: 11. The CDR3 has 15 amino acids. Looked up from germline, CDR1 is SGHDT and CDR2 is YYEEEE. The CDR3 coding sequence is TGTGCCAGCAGGTCCTTTTGGACAGGGGTACATGGCTACACCTTC. Residues: CASRSFWTGVHGYTF.

V is TRBV20-1 and J is TRBJ1-2; D gene uncertain. The CDR3 sequence is 11 residues long. Germline V gene lookup returns CDR1 DFQATT and CDR2 SNEGSKA (reference sequence). V lost 1 base and J 7 bases, leaving 7 bases between the germline ends. CDR3 sequence reads: CSARVMGGYTF. The CDR3 DNA follows: TGCAGTGCTAGAGTTATGGGTGGCTACACCTTC.

V usage is TRBV5-4 and J usage is TRBJ2-5; possibly TRBD1 for D (5 bases). The CDR3 sequence is 14 residues long. V was pared by 4 bases and J by 7 bases, with 17 bases between. Germline V gene sequence: CDR1 SGHNT, CDR2 YYREEE (reference sequence). The CDR3 sequence is CASSLQGNEGTQYF. The DNA for the CDR3 is TGTGCCAGCAGCCTCCAGGGAAATGAAGGGACCCAGTACTTC.

The genes are TRBV6-1 and TRBJ1-1; no reliable D call. V lost 6 bases and J lost 0, with 8 bases in between. CDR3 length: 13 amino acids. Looked up from germline, CDR1 is MNHNS and CDR2 is SASEGT. The CDR3 DNA is TGTGCCAGCAGAAACGTTTTGAACACTGAAGCTTTCTTT. Its protein product is CASRNVLNTEAFF.

This clone was seen just once. The rearrangement joins TRBV11-2 to TRBJ1-4, with TRBD1 matching over 7 bases. The CDR3 is 14 residues long. The V gene end was trimmed by 3 bases and the J gene end by 5 bases; junction bases not matched to a gene: 3. The germline V gene encodes CDR1 SGHAT and CDR2 FQNNGV. The CDR3 nucleotides read TGTGCCAGCAGCTTCGGAGGGGGCAATGAAAAACTGTTTTTT. This encodes CASSFGGGNEKLFF.

The chain uses TRBV30 and TRBJ2-7, with a tentative D call TRBD1 (6 bases). V was clipped by 2 bases and J by 2 bases, with 16 bases between them. Looked up from germline, CDR1 is GTSNPN and CDR2 is SVGIG (reference sequence). The CDR3 totals 15 residues. CDR3 region: CAWSKLSGVAYEQYF. The CDR3 nucleotides read TGTGCCTGGAGTAAATTATCAGGGGTGGCCTACGAGCAGTACTTC. The full variable domain, in which reference TRBV30 and TRBJ2-7 provide the parts outside the CDR3, is SQTIHQWPATLVQPVGSPLSLECTVEGTSNPNLYWYRQAAGRGLQLLFYSVGIGQISSEVPQNLSASRPQDRQFILSSKKLLLSDSGFYLCAWSKLSGVAYEQYFGPGTRLTVT.

This chain uses TRBV5-4 with TRBJ2-3, with 11 nucleotides matching TRBD2. CDR3 size: 18 residues. In germline, CDR1 is SGHNT, CDR2 YYREEE (reference sequence). Trimming cost V 4 bases and J 1 base; bases outside gene matches: 11. CDR3 in DNA: TGTGCCAGCAGCAGGGGGGGGACTAGCGGAAGAGGCACAGATACGCAGTATTTT. This codes for CASSRGGTSGRGTDTQYF.

The rearrangement links TRBV19 to TRBJ2-3; 12 nucleotides align to TRBD2. The CDR3 runs to 15 residues. CDR1 and CDR2 (germline): LNHDA, SQIVND (reference sequence). J gave up 5 bases and V 3 bases, and 3 bases lay outside the gene matches. CDR3: CASSILAGGGDTQYF. The CDR3 coding sequence is TGTGCCAGTAGTATCCTAGCGGGAGGGGGAGATACGCAGTATTTT.

The rearrangement links TRBV19 to TRBJ1-2; D perhaps matches TRBD1 (5 bases). V lost 4 bases and J lost 3, with 18 bases in between. The germline CDR1 and CDR2 sequences are LNHDA and SQIVND (reference sequence). CDR3 length: 16 amino acids. The CDR3 DNA reads as TGTGCCAGTAGTAATCCCCCGGGGCGAAGGGACTATGGCTACACCTTC. This gives the protein CASSNPPGRRDYGYTF.

The rearrangement joins TRBV5-1 to TRBJ2-3, with 8 nucleotides matching TRBD2. The CDR3 runs to 15 residues. After removal of 2 bases from V and 3 bases from J, the junction contained 5 bases not matched to a gene. Per the germline V gene, CDR1 is SGHRS and CDR2 is YFSETQ. CDR3 amino acids: CASSFTSGPTDTQYF. CDR3 coding DNA: TGCGCCAGCAGCTTTACTAGCGGACCTACAGATACGCAGTATTTT.

The chain joins TRBV30 to TRBJ2-3; D is unresolved. The CDR3 consists of 12 residues. The germline V gene has CDR1 GTSNPN and CDR2 SVGIG (reference sequence). Trimming left V 7 bases short and J 9 bases short, with 17 bases between. The CDR3 region is CALSLDSDTQYF. In DNA form, the CDR3 reads TGTGCCTTAAGTCTGGATTCTGACACGCAGTATTTT.

V gene TRBV6-1 combines with J gene TRBJ1-2; the match to TRBD1 covers 9 bases. Germline CDR1 is MNHNS and CDR2 is SASEGT. V was pared by 2 bases and J by 4 bases, with 2 bases of the junction left unmatched. The CDR3 spans 14 residues. CDR3 in DNA: TGTGCCAGCAGTGAACGGGACAGGGTCTATGGCTACACCTTC. Residues: CASSERDRVYGYTF.

The rearrangement uses TRBV7-9 and TRBJ2-5; unclear D gene. Germline CDR1 reads SEHNR; CDR2 reads FQNEAQ (reference sequence). V was clipped by 5 bases and J by 5 bases, with 15 bases between them. The CDR3 runs to 14 residues. CDR3 residues: CASSPGSERETQYF. CDR3 DNA sequence: TGTGCCAGCAGCCCCGGGTCCGAACGCGAGACCCAGTACTTC. Variable domain in full (rest from reference TRBV7-9 and TRBJ2-5): DTGVSQNPRHKITKRGQNVTFRCDPISEHNRLYWYRQTLGQGPEFLTYFQNEAQLEKSRLLSDRFSAERPKGSFSTLEIQRTEQGDSAMYLCASSPGSERETQYFGPGTRLLVL.

This chain links TRBV28 with TRBJ1-4; D perhaps matches TRBD1 (5 bases). The germline V and J ends were trimmed by 4 bases and 7 bases, with 19 bases remaining between them. Looked up from germline, CDR1 is MDHEN and CDR2 is SYDVKM. The CDR3 covers 16 residues. The CDR3 nucleotides are TGTGCCAGCAGTTCCGGGGACTCTTTAGGGAGTGAAAAACTGTTTTTT. Translating gives CASSSGDSLGSEKLFF.

J is TRBJ2-7 and V is TRBV27; TRBD1 aligns across 7 bases. Germline V gene data show CDR1 as MNHEY and CDR2 as SMNVEV (reference sequence). This CDR3 has 13 residues. Trimming took 6 bases from V and 3 from J; bases not matched to a gene: 5. CDR3 sequence: CASSQQGNYEQYF. The CDR3 DNA reads as TGTGCCAGCAGCCAACAGGGGAACTACGAGCAGTACTTC.